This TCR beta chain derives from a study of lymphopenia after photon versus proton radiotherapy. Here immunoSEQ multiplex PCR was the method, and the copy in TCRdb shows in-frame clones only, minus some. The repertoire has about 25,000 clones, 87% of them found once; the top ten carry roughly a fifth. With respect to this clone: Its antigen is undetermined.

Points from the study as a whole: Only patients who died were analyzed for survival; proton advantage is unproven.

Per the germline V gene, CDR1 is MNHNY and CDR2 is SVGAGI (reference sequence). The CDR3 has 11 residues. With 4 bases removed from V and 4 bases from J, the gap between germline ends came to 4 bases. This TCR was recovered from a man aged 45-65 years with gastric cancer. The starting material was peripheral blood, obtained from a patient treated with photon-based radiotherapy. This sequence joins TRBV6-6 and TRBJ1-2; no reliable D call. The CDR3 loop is CASSFTYGYTF. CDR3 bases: TGTGCCAGCAGTTTTACCTATGGCTACACCTTC.